Below, 18 T cell receptor beta chains from the same sample are listed, as sequenced in a study of persistence of HIV-infected CD4 T cells. The immunoSEQ assay was version 4, run in survey mode. Some clones are missing from TCRdb's copy, which holds only in-frame ones; the method was immunoSEQ multiplex PCR. The sample records around 48,000 clones, over 70% being singletons. Which antigens these TCRs recognize remains unknown. Lysates of CMV-infected fibroblasts at 10 ug/mL stimulated these cells. CD40L/CD69 double-negative CD45RO-high memory CD4+ T cells were collected. Sequences were derived from CD4+ T cells sorted from PBMCs after roughly 18-hour stimulation, sampled from a patient who received antiretroviral therapy. The receptors shown here come from an adult man with HIV who was CMV-seropositive.

The DNA for the CDR3 is TGTGCCAGCAGCCAAGGAACGGGACAAGGCTACACCTTC. It codes for CASSQGTGQGYTF. This sequence joins TRBV3-1 (or the pseudogene TRBV3-2) and TRBJ1-2, with D maybe TRBD1 (6 bases). The germline V gene encodes CDR1 LGHDT and CDR2 YNNKEL (reference sequence). V shed 1 base and J shed 8 bases, with 11 bases lying between them. CDR3 length: 13 amino acids.

This clone was counted between two and nine times. Here the CDR3 DNA reads TGCAGTGCTAGTCCTCGAAGGGGGGCAGGGAAGGGATCACCCCTCCACTTT. Translated, it gives CSASPRRGAGKGSPLHF. The rearrangement links TRBV20-1 to TRBJ1-6, with D perhaps TRBD1 (6 bases). V was trimmed by 3 bases and J by 10 bases, leaving 25 bases between them. In germline, CDR1 is DFQATT, CDR2 SNEGSKA (reference sequence). This CDR3 is 17 amino acids long.

The sample holds a few counts of this clone. The chain carries TRBV6-5 and TRBJ2-6; possibly TRBD1 or TRBD2 for D (5 bases each). V was cut by 2 bases and J by 2 bases, with 7 bases left in between. The CDR3 is 15 amino acids. Germline V CDR1 and CDR2: MNHEY, SVGAGI. The DNA for the CDR3 is TGTGCCAGCAGTTACGAGGGGACTGGGGCCAACGTCCTGACTTTC. Translating it yields CASSYEGTGANVLTF.

The J gene is TRBJ2-2, the V gene TRBV21-1; the table's D call TRBD2 went unverified against the DNA. TRBV21-1 is annotated as a pseudogene. CDR3 size: 14 residues. The DNA of the CDR3 is TGTGCCAGCAGCCTTGCGCAATCCTACGGTGAGCTGTTTTTT. Translated, it gives CASSLAQSYGELFF.

This clone was counted between two and nine times. The CDR3 protein is CASSLIGGTYNEQFF. The CDR3 region has the DNA TGTGCCAGCAGCTTAATCGGGGGTACCTACAATGAGCAGTTCTTC. This chain joins TRBV7-2 and TRBJ2-1; tentatively, D is TRBD2 (6 bases). This CDR3 comprises 15 residues. CDR1 SGHTA and CDR2 FQGNSA come from the germline V gene. The ends were cut back, 2 bases at V and 2 bases at J, with 10 bases in the middle.

This clone turned up a few times. V is TRBV2 and J is TRBJ1-5, with D tentatively TRBD1 (5 bases). Trimming pared 2 bases from V and 3 bases from J, leaving 11 bases between. This CDR3 has 15 amino acids. Germline V gene data show CDR1 as SNHLY and CDR2 as FYNNEI. This chain's CDR3 is CASSETQANNQPQHF. CDR3 coding DNA: TGTGCCAGCAGTGAAACACAGGCTAACAATCAGCCCCAGCATTTT.

Only one count was recorded for this clone. V is TRBV7-6 and J is TRBJ2-1; TRBD2 matches 13 bases. V shed 3 bases, J shed 6 bases, and the junction held 11 bases outside the gene matches. The CDR3 has 18 residues. Germline lookup yields CDR1 SGHVS and CDR2 FNYEAQ. The CDR3 bases are TGTGCCAGCAGCTTCTTCTCCCAGACTAGCGGGAGGAGCAATGAGCAGTTCTTC. Amino acids: CASSFFSQTSGRSNEQFF.

This clone was seen a few times. The genes are TRBV27 and TRBJ2-2; D not resolved. This CDR3 has 16 residues. Germline V gene sequence: CDR1 MNHEY, CDR2 SMNVEV (reference sequence). Trimming cost V 2 bases and J 5 bases, with 15 bases left between them. Here the CDR3 DNA reads TGTGCCAGCAGTTTAGAAAGTGGTTGGAATACCGGGGAGCTGTTTTTT. This sequence encodes CASSLESGWNTGELFF.

This clone was detected only a few times. This chain joins TRBV6-1 and TRBJ2-3; TRBD1 aligns across 7 bases. CDR1 MNHNS and CDR2 SASEGT come from the germline V gene. The CDR3 runs to 17 residues. With V trimmed by 2 bases and J by 4 bases, 12 bases remained unmatched. CDR3: CASSEPTGARRPDTQYF. In DNA, the CDR3 is TGTGCCAGCAGTGAACCTACAGGGGCAAGACGACCAGATACGCAGTATTTT.

The V and J genes are TRBV6-5 and TRBJ2-3; maybe TRBD2 (5 bases). The CDR3 extends over 15 amino acids. V was clipped by 5 bases and J by 1 base, with 13 bases between them. Germline loops: CDR1 MNHEY, CDR2 SVGAGI. CDR3 nucleotide sequence: TGTGCCAGCAGTCCCAGGCGGACTGGCACAGATACGCAGTATTTT. Translated: CASSPRRTGTDTQYF.

The gene calls are TRBV4-2 and TRBJ1-2, with D uncertain. Germline CDR1 and CDR2: LGHNA and YNFKEQ. V lost 0 bases and J lost 3, with 17 bases in between. This CDR3 is built from 17 residues. Written as DNA, the CDR3 is TGTGCCAGCAGCCAAGAAGTTGGGCGGAGCGGCGACTATGGCTACACCTTC. It translates to CASSQEVGRSGDYGYTF.

This rearrangement joins TRBV29-1 to TRBJ2-2; perhaps TRBD2 as D (6 bases). Trimming pared 6 bases from V and 4 bases from J, leaving 15 bases between. CDR1 is SQVTM and CDR2 is ANQGSEA in the germline V gene. CDR3 length equals 14 residues. This chain's CDR3 is CSVLRDLRTGELFF. CDR3 nucleotide sequence: TGCAGCGTACTCCGGGACTTGCGCACCGGGGAGCTGTTTTTT.

The chain employs TRBV19 and TRBJ1-2; TRBD1 matches 9 bases. The V and J ends lost 4 bases and 11 bases, in that order; junction bases with no gene match: 11. The CDR3 is made up of 14 amino acids. Germline V gives CDR1 LNHDA, CDR2 SQIVND (reference sequence). DNA for the CDR3: TGTGCCAGTAGTACCGGGAACAGGGGGCCTAAATACACCTTC. Translated: CASSTGNRGPKYTF.

The V call is TRBV4-1, the J call TRBJ2-2; TRBD2 matches at 12 bases. This CDR3 has 19 amino acids. Germline V gene lookup returns CDR1 MGHRA and CDR2 YSYEKL. V was pared by 4 bases and J by 2 bases, with 11 bases of the junction left unmatched. CDR3 nucleotide sequence: TGCGCCAGCAGCCCCGTCAGACTAGCGGGAGCCTTTAACACCGGGGAGCTGTTTTTT. Amino acids: CASSPVRLAGAFNTGELFF.

The chain carries TRBV5-1 and TRBJ2-1; tentatively, D is TRBD2 (6 bases). The CDR3 covers 15 residues. Germline lookup yields CDR1 SGHRS and CDR2 YFSETQ. V was clipped by 3 bases and J by 5 bases, with 15 bases between them. CDR3 sequence: CASSSGTQRNNEQFF. CDR3 in DNA: TGCGCCAGCAGCTCCGGGACTCAGCGGAACAATGAGCAGTTCTTC.

This clone is a singleton in its sample. The chain recombines TRBV3-1 (or the pseudogene TRBV3-2) with TRBJ1-3, with 7 bases that match TRBD1. V lost 5 bases to trimming and J lost 8 bases; unmatched junction nucleotides: 9. CDR3 size: 14 residues. The V gene's germline CDR1 is LGHDT and CDR2 YNNKEL (reference sequence). As DNA, the CDR3 is TGTGCCAGCAGCGGGTGGACAGGAGGAGACACCATATATTTT. Translating gives CASSGWTGGDTIYF.

The chain combines TRBV14 with TRBJ1-2, with 7 bases that match TRBD1. CDR3 length: 17 residues. Germline CDR1 SGHDN, CDR2 FVKESK. J gave up 0 bases and V 1 base, and 8 bases lay outside the gene matches. Written as DNA, the CDR3 is TGTGCCAGCAGCCAAGCAGCCGGCGGGACAGCTAACTATGGCTACACCTTC. It encodes CASSQAAGGTANYGYTF.

This sequence joins TRBV24-1 and TRBJ2-3, with 7 bases fitting TRBD1. The CDR3 loop spans 16 amino acids. Germline CDR1 is KGHDR and CDR2 is SFDVKD. Trimming at V came to 4 bases and at J to 5 bases, leaving 11 bases not matched to a gene. The CDR3 loop reads CATSDRDRGFGDTQYF. In DNA, the CDR3 is TGTGCCACCAGTGACCGGGACAGAGGCTTCGGAGATACGCAGTATTTT.